The text below deals with one TCR beta chain. This specimen comes from a study of human T cells and chemical hapten exposure. Time point noted: patch test 3, about 24 weeks after DPC sensitization. Treatment described: therapeutic diphenylcyclopropenone sensitization with weekly scalp DPC. Germline V gene lookup returns CDR1 MNHEY and CDR2 SVGEGT. The CDR3 spans 14 residues. Trimming took off 6 bases at V and 3 bases at J, with 12 bases between the two ends. TCRdb passed the RACE reads through MiXCR, listing each CDR3 protein once. The repertoire holds approximately 60,000 distinct CDR3 sequences, 11% seen once, with 2% to 3% in the top ten.

Sequencing was performed on whole blood, taken in connection with sensitization to the hapten diphenylcyclopropenone (DPC). This receptor was identified in a woman aged 25 to 45 with alopecia areata. Some clones in this sample may be carry-over from other donors' samples. The chain links TRBV6-2 or TRBV6-3 to TRBJ1-5; weak D call: TRBD1 (6 bases). Here the CDR3 DNA reads TGTGCCAGCAGAATTGGGGGGCCCAATCAGCCCCAGCATTTT. Residues: CASRIGGPNQPQHF.